The clone carrying this T cell receptor beta chain has a single count. The source of the sample is a study of OX40 agonist ivuxolimab in advanced cancers. For the study at large: Patients were treated with intravenous ivuxolimab, dosed at 0.01 to 10 mg/kg and infused every 2 weeks.

Only in-frame clones appear in the TCRdb table, and some are missing; sequencing was by immunoSEQ multiplex PCR. Altogether over 55,000 clones are present, approximately 86% being singletons, with the ten largest covering 3.9%. The CDR3 extends over 13 amino acids. Looked up from germline, CDR1 is SGHNT and CDR2 is YYREEE (reference sequence). V shed 1 base and J shed 6 bases, with 10 bases lying between them. The input for sequencing was CD4+ or CD8+ T cells sorted from blood, taken in a trial of the OX40 agonist ivuxolimab. The chain links TRBV5-4 to TRBJ1-2; D is perhaps TRBD1 (6 bases). The receptor was derived from an adult with an advanced solid tumor such as melanoma, head and neck, liver or kidney cancer. The CDR3 reads CASSLKGVHGYTF. The CDR3 bases are TGTGCCAGCAGCTTGAAGGGGGTTCATGGCTACACCTTC.